This T cell receptor beta chain was sequenced for a study of cytomegalovirus exposure and HLA in healthy donors. For the study at large: Unique TCRs from HLA-typed donors, around 93 million of them, were held in an early data release. Whole-study results and caveats: Some TCR beta chains (roughly 150 of them) were listed as cytomegalovirus-associated. Sequencing depth roughly uniform across donors was assumed in presence/absence analyses.

As to this clone: What it binds is not known.

Germline V gene lookup returns CDR1 SGHRS and CDR2 YFSETQ. This CDR3 contains 12 residues. Trimming pared 0 bases from V and 6 bases from J, leaving 5 bases between. The primer mix had 60 Vbeta and 13 Jbeta primers. Clones were sequenced by immunoSEQ multiplex PCR, and TCRdb holds only the in-frame ones, with some missing. The table lists under 250,000 clones, 60% to 80% of them singletons. The sequence was obtained from a male donor in good health and CMV-seronegative. The rearrangement uses TRBV5-1 and TRBJ2-3, with D hard to call. Sequenced sample: PBMCs. The CDR3 is CASSLELDTQYF. Here the CDR3 DNA reads TGCGCCAGCAGCTTGGAACTGGATACGCAGTATTTT.